A single sample gave rise to the 11 T cell receptor beta chains below, sequenced in a study of shared clonotypes between healthy human individuals. Here immunoSEQ multiplex PCR was the method, and the copy in TCRdb shows in-frame clones only, minus some. The table records approximately 340,000 clones, 74% of them present only once. Input material: memory CD4+ T cells sorted from blood. Subset here: CD45RA-negative fraction. The receptors here all came from a man aged 25-40 years in good health.

V is TRBV7-8 and J is TRBJ2-1, with a possible D match to TRBD2 (5 bases). CDR1 and CDR2 from the germline V gene are SGHVS and FQNEAQ. The germline V and J ends were trimmed by 1 base and 2 bases, with 6 bases remaining between them. The CDR3 loop spans 14 amino acids. CDR3 DNA: TGTGCCAGCAGCTTAGACGGGACCTACAATGAGCAGTTCTTC. Translated, it gives CASSLDGTYNEQFF.

The chain is built from TRBV15 and TRBJ2-7; perhaps D is TRBD1 or TRBD2 (5 bases each). This CDR3 has 21 amino acids. Germline CDR1 LNHNV, CDR2 YYDKDF (reference sequence). V lost 0 bases, J lost 3 bases, and 30 bases lay in between. Here the CDR3 reads CATSRDLLAGLGEWGYYEQYF. The CDR3, as DNA: TGTGCCACCAGCAGAGACCTCCTTGCAGGGTTGGGGGAGTGGGGGTACTACGAGCAGTACTTC.

This clone was detected only once. This chain joins TRBV5-6 and TRBJ2-5, with D possibly being TRBD1 (6 bases). Germline CDR1 reads SGHDT; CDR2 reads YYEEEE. With 0 bases removed from V and 5 bases from J, the gap between germline ends came to 8 bases. This CDR3 comprises 13 residues. CDR3 residues: CASSLVDRETQYF. In DNA, the CDR3 is TGTGCCAGCAGCTTGGTTGACAGGGAGACCCAGTACTTC.

The chain links TRBV5-1 to TRBJ2-2; 10 bases are a match to TRBD1. The V gene's germline CDR1 is SGHRS and CDR2 YFSETQ. V dropped 0 bases and J dropped 6; count of bases not matched to a gene: 5. CDR3 size: 16 residues. Here the CDR3 DNA reads TGCGCCAGCAGCTTGGGACAGGGGGCGGGCGCCGGGGAGCTGTTTTTT. Its protein is CASSLGQGAGAGELFF.

This clone was picked up a small number of times. The chain links TRBV15 to TRBJ1-4; possible D gene TRBD1, 6 bases. The CDR3 sequence is 17 residues long. The V and J ends lost 1 base and 6 bases respectively, with 18 bases between them. The germline gives CDR1 LNHNV, CDR2 YYDKDF (reference sequence). The CDR3 nucleotides are TGTGCCACCAGCAGAGGAGGGGGGTCCACCGGGTATGAAAAACTGTTTTTT. Its protein product is CATSRGGGSTGYEKLFF. The full variable domain, its missing parts supplied by reference TRBV15 and TRBJ1-4, is DAMVIQNPRYQVTQFGKPVTLSCSQTLNHNVMYWYQQKSSQAPKLLFHYYDKDFNNEADTPDNFQSRRPNTSFCFLDIRSPGLGDTAMYLCATSRGGGSTGYEKLFFGSGTQLSVL.

The V and J genes are TRBV5-5 and TRBJ2-3; TRBD2 matches at 8 bases. V gave up 0 bases and J gave up 2 bases; unmatched junction bases: 5. The germline V gene encodes CDR1 SGHKS and CDR2 YYEKEE (reference sequence). The CDR3 spans 16 residues. The chain's CDR3 is CASSLAREAFTDTQYF. The DNA of the CDR3 is TGTGCCAGCAGCTTGGCGCGGGAGGCATTCACAGATACGCAGTATTTT.

The gene calls are TRBV15 and TRBJ1-2; 7 nucleotides agree with TRBD1. The CDR3 consists of 14 residues. With 1 base clipped from V and 3 bases from J, the junction kept 2 bases outside the gene matches. Germline V lookup: CDR1 LNHNV, CDR2 YYDKDF (reference sequence). The CDR3 reads CATSRAGQYYGYTF. CDR3 bases: TGTGCCACCAGCAGAGCGGGACAGTACTATGGCTACACCTTC.

V usage is TRBV29-1 and J usage is TRBJ2-1; a possible D gene is TRBD2 (5 bases). V lost 7 bases and J lost 7, with 14 bases in between. Germline assignment: CDR1 SQVTM and CDR2 ANQGSEA. CDR3 length equals 12 residues. The CDR3: CSARYGENEQFF. The DNA for the CDR3 is TGCAGCGCCCGGTATGGGGAGAATGAGCAGTTCTTC.

This chain connects TRBV4-2 to TRBJ2-3, with TRBD2 identical over 10 bases. The V and J ends lost 0 bases and 3 bases, in that order; junction bases with no gene match: 3. The CDR3 length is 16 residues. Germline V gives CDR1 LGHNA, CDR2 YNFKEQ. This CDR3 is CASSQEGSGRTDTQYF. Written as DNA, the CDR3 is TGTGCCAGCAGCCAAGAGGGTAGCGGGAGGACAGATACGCAGTATTTT.

Remarks on this clone: Additional DNA sequences in this sample encode the identical CDR3. This chain joins TRBV5-1 and TRBJ2-5, with 8 nucleotides matching TRBD2. This CDR3 has 15 amino acids. V lost 0 bases and J lost 2; bases outside the gene matches: 3. The V gene's germline CDR1 is SGHRS and CDR2 YFSETQ. The CDR3 coding sequence is TGCGCCAGCAGCTTGGGACGGGGGGGTCAAGAGACCCAGTACTTC. Its translation is CASSLGRGGQETQYF.

This clone appeared a few times. The chain recombines TRBV2 with TRBJ1-1; 8 bases line up with TRBD1. The CDR3 runs 12 residues. The germline CDR1 and CDR2 sequences are SNHLY and FYNNEI. Trimming at V came to 7 bases and at J to 7 bases, leaving 5 bases not matched to a gene. The CDR3 is CASIRTGSEAFF. CDR3 nucleotides: TGTGCCAGCATCCGGACAGGGAGTGAAGCTTTCTTT.